What follows are 18 T cell receptor beta chains derived from one specimen sequenced in a study of cytomegalovirus exposure and HLA in healthy donors. Both 60 Vbeta primers and 13 Jbeta primers went into the PCR. Sequenced by immunoSEQ multiplex PCR; TCRdb stores in-frame clones only, minus some. Of over 100,000 clones detected, approximately 79% appear once; the ten largest clones hold roughly 4%. Sequencing was performed on PBMCs. These receptors were taken from a middle-aged man in good health and CMV-seropositive.

Worth noting for this clone: A read error may account for a junction end that differs from germline. The chain links TRBV7-9 to TRBJ2-6, with a tentative D call TRBD2 (6 bases). CDR3 length equals 18 residues. The V gene's germline CDR1 is SEHNR and CDR2 FQNEAQ (reference sequence). CDR3 residues: CSSRPRETESSGANVLTF. CDR3 sequence (DNA): TGTTCCAGCAGACCCCGGGAGACGGAGAGCTCTGGGGCCAACGTCCTGACTTTC.

The genes are TRBV4-2 and TRBJ2-5; no definite D call. The CDR3 extends over 16 amino acids. With 2 bases removed from V and 7 bases from J, the gap between germline ends came to 20 bases. Germline V gene lookup returns CDR1 LGHNA and CDR2 YNFKEQ. The CDR3 nucleotides are TGTGCCAGCAGCCAAAGCTCTCTGACGGCGACTGCGACCCAGTACTTC. Translation: CASSQSSLTATATQYF.

This chain connects TRBV5-4 to TRBJ2-1; 7 bases agree with TRBD2. This CDR3 spans 14 amino acids. Germline values: CDR1 SGHNT, CDR2 YYREEE (reference sequence). Trimming removed 4 bases from V and 1 base from J; junction bases left unmatched: 2. The CDR3 protein is CASSGGGSYNEQFF. CDR3 nucleotides: TGTGCCAGCAGCGGGGGGGGATCCTACAATGAGCAGTTCTTC.

The rearrangement links TRBV6-5 to TRBJ2-1, with 9 nucleotides matching TRBD2. Looked up from germline, CDR1 is MNHEY and CDR2 is SVGAGI. The CDR3 is 15 residues long. V was pared by 3 bases and J by 8 bases, with 8 bases of the junction left unmatched. The CDR3 loop is CASSYLSGGFDEQFF. CDR3 nucleotide sequence: TGTGCCAGCAGTTATCTAAGCGGGGGGTTCGATGAGCAGTTCTTC.

The chain is built from TRBV6-5 and TRBJ1-2, with D unresolved. Trimming took 0 bases from V and 7 from J, leaving 9 bases between them. Germline values: CDR1 MNHEY, CDR2 SVGAGI. The length of the CDR3 is 13 residues. The CDR3 is CASSYSRGPGYTF. The CDR3 DNA is TGTGCCAGCAGTTACTCGCGGGGTCCTGGCTACACCTTC.

The genes are TRBV4-3 and TRBJ1-4; 10 nucleotides align to TRBD1. Germline V gene lookup returns CDR1 LGHNA and CDR2 YSLEER. J was trimmed by 8 bases and V by 1 base; bases with no gene match: 7. This CDR3 region has 16 residues. CDR3 amino acids: CASSQGQGAGEEKLFF. The CDR3 coding sequence is TGCGCCAGCAGCCAAGGACAGGGGGCGGGGGAGGAAAAACTGTTTTTT.

This rearrangement joins TRBV20-1 to TRBJ2-1; D uncertain. Trimming removed 5 bases from V and 8 bases from J, with 10 bases in between. There are 11 residues in the CDR3. In germline, CDR1 is DFQATT, CDR2 SNEGSKA (reference sequence). CDR3 region: CSALRRDEQFF. CDR3 sequence (DNA): TGCAGTGCTCTACGACGGGATGAGCAGTTCTTC.

Concerning this clone: The junction differs from germline at one of its ends, possibly a read error. The rearrangement joins TRBV15 to TRBJ1-5; 9 bases map to TRBD1. The CDR3 spans 15 residues. Germline V lookup: CDR1 LNHNV, CDR2 YYDKDF (reference sequence). The CDR3 is CATSSGDRVLKETIF. CDR3 nucleotide sequence: TGTGCCACCAGCAGTGGGGACAGGGTGTTGAAGGAAACTATTTTT.

V gene TRBV5-1 combines with J gene TRBJ2-3; 9 bases are shared with TRBD1. Looked up from germline, CDR1 is SGHRS and CDR2 is YFSETQ. The CDR3 totals 17 residues. V shed 4 bases, J shed 1 base, and the junction held 10 bases outside the gene matches. CDR3 loop: CASSRGGTGYRTDTQYF. CDR3 DNA sequence: TGCGCCAGCAGCCGTGGGGGGACAGGGTATCGCACAGATACGCAGTATTTT.

The genes are TRBV5-6 and TRBJ2-7, with 7 nucleotides matching TRBD1. With V trimmed by 4 bases and J by 6 bases, 16 bases remained unmatched. Germline lookup yields CDR1 SGHDT and CDR2 YYEEEE. The CDR3 is 16 residues long. CDR3 bases: TGTGCCAGCAGCCGAAGAAAACCGGGACAGATCCGCGAGCAGTACTTC. Translated, it gives CASSRRKPGQIREQYF.

This chain connects TRBV19 to TRBJ2-2; TRBD1 aligns across 7 bases. V lost 5 bases and J lost 3; bases outside the gene matches: 6. The germline CDR1 and CDR2 sequences are LNHDA and SQIVND (reference sequence). This CDR3 spans 15 amino acids. The CDR3 DNA is TGTGCCAGTAGTCCCTGGGACAGTGACACCGGGGAGCTGTTTTTT. It encodes CASSPWDSDTGELFF.

This clone was recorded only once. The V and J genes are TRBV5-1 and TRBJ1-4; no firm D call. CDR1 and CDR2 from the germline V gene are SGHRS and YFSETQ. CDR3 length: 15 amino acids. V was pared by 0 bases and J by 0 bases, with 6 bases between. CDR3 loop: CASSLDRATNEKLFF. As DNA, the CDR3 is TGCGCCAGCAGCTTGGACAGAGCAACTAATGAAAAACTGTTTTTT.

This clone was seen more than once but under ten times. The chain joins TRBV6-5 to TRBJ1-1; possibly TRBD1 for D (5 bases). Trimming stripped 2 bases from V and 1 base from J, with 11 bases between. The CDR3 is made up of 15 amino acids. Germline V CDR1 and CDR2: MNHEY, SVGAGI. CDR3 sequence (DNA): TGTGCCAGCAGTTACCGAAGTACAGGGAACACTGAAGCTTTCTTT. Amino acid sequence: CASSYRSTGNTEAFF.

The J gene is TRBJ1-1, the V gene TRBV27; D is perhaps TRBD1 (6 bases). This CDR3 has 13 residues. V lost 5 bases to trimming and J lost 7 bases, with 14 bases between them. Germline lookup yields CDR1 MNHEY and CDR2 SMNVEV (reference sequence). The CDR3 DNA sequence: TGTGCCAGCAGTACTTACGGACAGTTTGAAGCTTTCTTT. Its protein product is CASSTYGQFEAFF.

The chain links TRBV2 to TRBJ2-7, with 8 nucleotides matching TRBD1. In germline, CDR1 is SNHLY, CDR2 FYNNEI. The CDR3 covers 15 residues. The ends lost 3 bases at V and 7 bases at J; junction bases unmatched: 11. This CDR3 is CASSDGQGGSREQYF. CDR3 DNA: TGTGCCAGCAGTGACGGACAGGGAGGTTCGCGTGAGCAGTACTTC.

This clone was observed a handful of times. This sequence joins TRBV27 and TRBJ1-5; D is perhaps TRBD1 (6 bases). V gave up 5 bases and J gave up 7 bases, with 9 bases separating them. The CDR3 loop spans 12 amino acids. Germline-derived CDR1 and CDR2 are MNHEY and SMNVEV (reference sequence). The DNA for the CDR3 is TGTGCCAGCAGTACAGGGCGACAGCCCCAGCATTTT. This sequence encodes CASSTGRQPQHF.

This chain joins TRBV5-1 and TRBJ2-2; D gene ambiguous. Germline CDR1 reads SGHRS; CDR2 reads YFSETQ. The V end was cut by 3 bases, the J end by 0 bases, with 9 bases between. This CDR3 is 15 amino acids long. CDR3 sequence (DNA): TGCGCCAGCAGCTCCGTAATAGCGAACACCGGGGAGCTGTTTTTT. Protein sequence: CASSSVIANTGELFF.

The chain carries TRBV27 and TRBJ1-2, with D hard to call. In germline, CDR1 is MNHEY, CDR2 SMNVEV (reference sequence). The ends were cut back, 4 bases at V and 5 bases at J, with 11 bases in the middle. The CDR3 totals 13 residues. The CDR3 bases are TGTGCCAGCAGTTACGAACGAGGGTATGGCTACACCTTC. It codes for CASSYERGYGYTF.